This passage covers 17 T cell receptor beta chains from one sample sequenced in a study of T cells in Graves' hyperthyroidism and ophthalmopathy. The TCR beta CDR3 regions underwent amplification using RNA transcripts as the source. In the first-round RT-PCR of the TCR CDR3, the HTBI primer set was used. TCRdb fed the multiplex PCR reads into MiXCR, producing one record per CDR3 protein. Of 660,000 or so distinct CDR3 sequences listed, roughly 45% are singletons. The material sequenced was peripheral blood or thyroid tissue (not recorded which). These receptors were collected from an adult man with Graves' disease, either hyperthyroidism or ophthalmopathy (not recorded which).

This chain links TRBV19 with TRBJ2-2; perhaps TRBD1 as D (5 bases). This CDR3 spans 13 amino acids. V lost 7 bases, J lost 6 bases, and 12 bases lay in between. Germline V gene sequence: CDR1 LNHDA, CDR2 SQIVND (reference sequence). CDR3 in DNA: TGTGCCAGTACTTCTAGGGGATCCGGGGAGCTGTTTTTT. Protein: CASTSRGSGELFF.

This chain's CDR3 is CASSTHLQGAGNTIYF. DNA of the CDR3: TGTGCCAGTAGTACTCACTTACAGGGAGCAGGAAACACCATATATTTT. The chain carries TRBV19 and TRBJ1-3, with D tentatively TRBD1 (6 bases). Germline V gene sequence: CDR1 LNHDA, CDR2 SQIVND (reference sequence). The CDR3 sequence is 16 residues long. The ends were cut back, 4 bases at V and 4 bases at J, with 17 bases in the middle.

V gene TRBV12-3 or TRBV12-4 combines with J gene TRBJ2-7, with 8 bases identical to TRBD1. The V gene end was trimmed by 6 bases and the J gene end by 2 bases; junction bases not matched to a gene: 12. The length of the CDR3 is 16 residues. CDR3 bases: TGTGCCAGCAGCCGGTCCGCCGGGACAGGTACCTACGAGCAGTACTTC. This sequence encodes CASSRSAGTGTYEQYF.

This clonotype has ten or more counts. The chain recombines TRBV5-4 with TRBJ1-6; maybe TRBD1 (5 bases). This CDR3 is built from 14 residues. Per the germline V gene, CDR1 is SGHNT and CDR2 is YYREEE (reference sequence). V dropped 0 bases and J dropped 7 bases, with 8 bases sitting between them. Here the CDR3 reads CASSLVTENSPLHF. In DNA form, the CDR3 reads TGTGCCAGCAGCTTGGTGACAGAGAATTCACCCCTCCACTTT.

V usage is TRBV7-2 and J usage is TRBJ2-1; 14 nucleotides line up with TRBD2. Germline-derived CDR1 and CDR2 are SGHTA and FQGNSA. The CDR3 is 16 amino acids. J gave up 6 bases and V 1 base, and 2 bases lay outside the gene matches. CDR3 protein: CASSLVGTSGSNEQFF. For the CDR3, the DNA is TGTGCCAGCAGCTTAGTCGGGACTAGCGGGAGCAATGAGCAGTTCTTC.

The J gene is TRBJ2-5, the V gene TRBV2, with D uncertain. Trimming stripped 5 bases from V and 1 base from J, with 11 bases between. The CDR3 spans 14 residues. Germline V gene lookup returns CDR1 SNHLY and CDR2 FYNNEI. The CDR3 DNA reads as TGTGCCAGCAGTTACTATACTCGCCAAGAGACCCAGTACTTC. The encoded protein is CASSYYTRQETQYF.

The rearrangement uses TRBV10-1 and TRBJ2-5; D uncertain. The V end was cut by 0 bases, the J end by 3 bases, with 8 bases between. The V gene's germline CDR1 is WNHNN and CDR2 SYGVQD (reference sequence). The CDR3 contains 14 residues. DNA of the CDR3: TGCGCCAGCAGTGAGTCTGCACACAAAGAGACCCAGTACTTC. Its protein product is CASSESAHKETQYF.

The rearrangement links TRBV5-1 to TRBJ1-4; 8 bases are shared with TRBD1. Germline CDR1 SGHRS, CDR2 YFSETQ. This CDR3 comprises 17 residues. The V and J ends lost 5 bases and 3 bases, in that order; junction bases with no gene match: 12. The CDR3 sequence: CASRPTWDRSSNEKLFF. The CDR3 DNA reads TGCGCCAGCAGGCCGACTTGGGACAGGTCTTCTAATGAAAAACTGTTTTTT.

V and J are TRBV7-9 and TRBJ1-2, with TRBD1 as a possible D gene (6 bases). The CDR3 extends over 14 amino acids. Germline V gene lookup returns CDR1 SEHNR and CDR2 FQNEAQ (reference sequence). The germline V and J ends were trimmed by 6 bases and 5 bases, with 16 bases remaining between them. The CDR3 spells CASSNHRDPYGYTF. In nucleotides, the CDR3 is TGTGCCAGCAGTAACCACAGGGACCCATATGGCTACACCTTC.

The chain carries TRBV7-2 and TRBJ1-5, with 8 nucleotides matching TRBD1. CDR3 size: 16 residues. Germline-derived CDR1 and CDR2 are SGHTA and FQGNSA. The J segment lost 5 bases and the V segment lost 6 bases, leaving 12 bases of the junction unmatched. The DNA of the CDR3 is TGTGCCAGCAGTTTATGGACCGGGACAGGTTATCAGCCCCAGCATTTT. It is translated as CASSLWTGTGYQPQHF.

V is TRBV15 and J is TRBJ1-5; 9 bases agree with TRBD1. With V trimmed by 2 bases and J by 3 bases, 5 bases remained unmatched. CDR3 size: 16 residues. The germline V gene encodes CDR1 LNHNV and CDR2 YYDKDF (reference sequence). The CDR3 here is CATSRRGQGFNQPQHF. The CDR3 DNA follows: TGTGCCACCAGCAGAAGGGGACAGGGTTTCAATCAGCCCCAGCATTTT.

The rearrangement joins TRBV7-9 to TRBJ2-2, with TRBD2 matching 14 bases. CDR3 size: 19 residues. V lost 6 bases to trimming and J lost 6 bases; unmatched junction nucleotides: 15. Germline V gives CDR1 SEHNR, CDR2 FQNEAQ (reference sequence). The CDR3 sequence: CASSYGTTSGGAFSGELFF. The CDR3 DNA reads as TGTGCCAGCAGTTACGGGACGACTAGCGGGGGGGCCTTTTCCGGGGAGCTGTTTTTT.

This clonotype was seen repeatedly, ten times or more. V and J are TRBV11-2 and TRBJ2-5, with a tentative D call TRBD1 (6 bases). V lost 4 bases to trimming and J lost 3 bases, with 9 bases between them. The CDR3 runs 13 residues. Germline V gene data show CDR1 as SGHAT and CDR2 as FQNNGV. The CDR3 is CASSYGQKETQYF. CDR3 nucleotides: TGTGCCAGCAGCTACGGACAGAAAGAGACCCAGTACTTC.

The CDR3 bases are TGTGCCACCAGCAGAGAAGGGTTTGGGACAGGGGGTGGCTCCTACGAGCAGTACTTC. It is translated as CATSREGFGTGGGSYEQYF. The chain is built from TRBV15 and TRBJ2-7; 11 bases agree with TRBD1. After removal of 0 bases from V and 0 bases from J, the junction contained 10 bases not matched to a gene. This CDR3 comprises 19 residues. Germline lookup yields CDR1 LNHNV and CDR2 YYDKDF (reference sequence).

V and J are TRBV5-1 and TRBJ1-1, with a possible D match to TRBD1 (5 bases). Trimming shortened V by 7 bases and J by 1 base, and 17 bases separated the two germline ends. The CDR3 contains 15 residues. The germline V gene has CDR1 SGHRS and CDR2 YFSETQ. The CDR3 sequence: CASGAIENRNTEAFF. The CDR3 region has the DNA TGCGCCAGCGGGGCCATAGAAAACAGGAACACTGAAGCTTTCTTT.

The genes are TRBV9 and TRBJ1-1; the D gene is possibly TRBD1 (6 bases). V was cut by 4 bases and J by 8 bases, with 18 bases left in between. The CDR3 is 14 amino acids. Germline V lookup: CDR1 SGDLS, CDR2 YYNGEE. The CDR3 region has the DNA TGTGCCAGCAGCTCCGAAGGCAGGGGTTTGGAAGCTTTCTTT. Protein sequence: CASSSEGRGLEAFF.

V is TRBV11-1 and J is TRBJ2-7; TRBD2 aligns across 10 bases. The CDR3 totals 14 residues. V trimming: 5 bases; J trimming: 1 base; junction bases outside the gene matches: 2. Germline CDR1 SGHAT, CDR2 FQDESV (reference sequence). The CDR3 loop reads CASSVGLASYEQYF. Written as DNA, the CDR3 is TGTGCCAGCAGCGTGGGACTAGCGTCCTACGAGCAGTACTTC.